The subject of this entry is one TCR beta chain. Generated by immunoSEQ multiplex PCR, the TCRdb table keeps only in-frame clones and is missing some. The table includes tens of thousands of clones, roughly 93% detected once. The sample belongs to a study of control samples from healthy donors and cancer patients. The CDR3 spans 14 residues. The germline V gene encodes CDR1 MDHEN and CDR2 SYDVKM. V was pared by 5 bases and J by 3 bases, with 5 bases of the junction left unmatched. The receptor comes from a woman aged 30 to 39 in good health. Sample: blood. The chain combines TRBV28 with TRBJ2-7; 9 positions match TRBD1. CDR3 in amino acids: CASSTGQGIYEQYF. The CDR3 bases are TGTGCCAGCAGTACGGGACAGGGAATCTACGAGCAGTACTTC. Complete variable domain (other parts from reference TRBV28 and TRBJ2-7): DVKVTQSSRYLVKRTGEKVFLECVQDMDHENMFWYRQDPGLGLRLIYFSYDVKMKEKGDIPEGYSVSREKKERFSLILESASTNQTSMYLCASSTGQGIYEQYFGPGTRLTVT.